This TCR beta chain was sequenced for a study of CD8+ T cells in alopecia areata. Study results and caveats: Normal scalp had lower clonality than lesional scalp, with alopecia totalis/universalis lesions showing this most strongly. Against the mouse data, patients shared TCRs less clearly, possibly for HLA reasons. Sequence data from scalp samples additionally include resident alphabeta T cells of normal skin.

Lesional scalp punch biopsies and peripheral blood came from alopecia areata patients. The count of this clone is one. The target antigen is unknown. RNA was extracted and reverse transcribed into cDNA as the sequencing template. Libraries were prepared by immunoSEQ multiplex PCR; TCRdb keeps only in-frame clonotypes and omits some of them. The data contain 45,000 to 60,000 clones, roughly 96% of them singletons. The CDR3 covers 13 residues. V was trimmed by 2 bases and J by 4 bases, leaving 11 bases between them. CDR1 and CDR2 (germline): SQVTM, ANQGSEA. The sample here was CD8+ T cells sorted from blood, taken at week 0. The chain has TRBV29-1 and TRBJ1-2, with a tentative D call TRBD1 (6 bases). This clonotype was sampled from a human donor with alopecia areata. This CDR3 reads CSVEMGAGYGYTF. CDR3 coding DNA: TGCAGCGTTGAAATGGGGGCCGGCTATGGCTACACCTTC.